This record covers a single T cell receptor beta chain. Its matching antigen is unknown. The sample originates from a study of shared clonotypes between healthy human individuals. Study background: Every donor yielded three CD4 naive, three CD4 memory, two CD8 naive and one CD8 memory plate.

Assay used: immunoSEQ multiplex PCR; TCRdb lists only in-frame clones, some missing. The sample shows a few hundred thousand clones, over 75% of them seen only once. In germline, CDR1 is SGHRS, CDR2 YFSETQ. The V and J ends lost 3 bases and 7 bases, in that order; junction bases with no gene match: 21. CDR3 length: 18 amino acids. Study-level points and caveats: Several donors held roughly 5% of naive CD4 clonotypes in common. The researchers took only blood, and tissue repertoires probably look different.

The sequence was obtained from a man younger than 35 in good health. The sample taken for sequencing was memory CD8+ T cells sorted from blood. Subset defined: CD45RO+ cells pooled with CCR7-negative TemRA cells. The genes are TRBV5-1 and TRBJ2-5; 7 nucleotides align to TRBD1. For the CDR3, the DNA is TGCGCCAGCAGCTCGAATAGACCTCCCGGGACAGAACACGGGACCCAGTACTTC. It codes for CASSSNRPPGTEHGTQYF.